The 11 T cell receptor beta chains below were found in one sample sequenced in a study of regulatory T cells in long-lasting Graves disease. Construction of TCR beta libraries relied on iRepertoire HTBI primers and on Arm-PCR targeting CDR3 regions. TCRdb redid the calling of the multiplex PCR reads with MiXCR, one entry per CDR3 protein. The sample lists approximately 250,000 distinct CDR3 sequences, approximately 16% occurring once. Time point indicated: newly diagnosed GD, antithyroid drugs for less than 3 months. RNA extracted from PBMCs served as the sequencing template. Sequenced here: peripheral blood mononuclear cells (PBMCs), sampled at new diagnosis, from a patient treated with antithyroid drugs. The receptors derive from a female donor with Graves disease.

This clonotype was counted ten times or more. The chain joins TRBV11-2 to TRBJ1-1; tentatively, D is TRBD1 (6 bases). The CDR3 consists of 13 residues. The V end was cut by 5 bases, the J end by 7 bases, with 14 bases between. Germline V gives CDR1 SGHAT, CDR2 FQNNGV. The CDR3 DNA sequence: TGTGCCAGCAGCCGGTGGACAGATTTTGAAGCTTTCTTT. This encodes CASSRWTDFEAFF. The full variable domain, its missing parts supplied by reference TRBV11-2 and TRBJ1-1, is EAGVAQSPRYKIIEKRQSVAFWCNPISGHATLYWYQQILGQGPKLLIQFQNNGVVDDSQLPKDRFSAERLKGVDSTLKIQPAKLEDSAVYLCASSRWTDFEAFFGQGTRLTVV.

V is TRBV9 and J is TRBJ2-7; no clear D. From germline, CDR1 is SGDLS and CDR2 YYNGEE. The CDR3 is made up of 13 amino acids. The germline V and J ends were trimmed by 0 bases and 7 bases, with 11 bases remaining between them. DNA for the CDR3: TGTGCCAGCAGCGTAGTCGTTGGGGAAGAGCAGTACTTC. Its translation is CASSVVVGEEQYF.

There are many counts of this clonotype. The chain has TRBV7-6 and TRBJ1-4, with TRBD1 as a possible D gene (5 bases). The CDR3 runs 15 residues. CDR1 SGHVS and CDR2 FNYEAQ come from the germline V gene. Between the trimmed V and J ends, which lost 4 bases and 6 bases, there was a span of 15 bases. The CDR3 spells CASSSGAGRDEKLFF. CDR3 nucleotides: TGTGCCAGCAGCTCTGGGGCGGGTAGGGATGAAAAACTGTTTTTT.

Many counts were recorded for this clonotype. This chain connects TRBV7-9 to TRBJ1-5; 7 bases are a match to TRBD1. The CDR3 is made up of 18 amino acids. Germline V gene sequence: CDR1 SEHNR, CDR2 FQNEAQ (reference sequence). V trimming: 1 base; J trimming: 3 bases; junction bases outside the gene matches: 12. The CDR3 sequence: CASSLDPHLTGFNQPQHF. Here the CDR3 DNA reads TGTGCCAGCAGCTTAGACCCCCACCTGACAGGGTTCAATCAGCCCCAGCATTTT.

This clonotype came up many times. The gene calls are TRBV7-2 and TRBJ2-7, with TRBD2 matching 13 bases. The trim removed 4 bases at V and 7 bases at J, leaving 7 bases unmatched. CDR1 is SGHTA, CDR2 FQGNSA, per germline. CDR3 length equals 15 residues. This CDR3 reads CASSSPGLAGREQYF. DNA of the CDR3: TGTGCCAGCAGCTCTCCGGGACTAGCGGGAAGGGAGCAGTACTTC.

This clonotype was seen ten or more times. The V and J genes are TRBV5-5 and TRBJ2-7; tentatively, D is TRBD1 (6 bases). The V end lost 4 bases, the J end lost 4 bases, and 24 bases lay between the germline ends. The CDR3 is 17 residues long. The V gene's germline CDR1 is SGHKS and CDR2 YYEKEE (reference sequence). The CDR3 loop is CASSTLRGRTGSYEQYF. CDR3 bases: TGTGCCAGCAGCACTTTGCGTGGTAGAACAGGGTCGTACGAGCAGTACTTC.

There are many counts of this clonotype. This sequence joins TRBV2 and TRBJ2-6, with 7 bases that match TRBD1. Germline V gives CDR1 SNHLY, CDR2 FYNNEI. The CDR3 contains 15 residues. The ends lost 5 bases at V and 0 bases at J; junction bases unmatched: 1. CDR3 sequence reads: CASSRDSSGANVLTF. In DNA form, the CDR3 reads TGTGCCAGCAGTCGGGACAGCTCTGGGGCCAACGTCCTGACTTTC. Combining the CDR3 with reference TRBV2 and TRBJ2-6 gives the whole variable domain EPEVTQTPSHQVTQMGQEVILRCVPISNHLYFYWYRQILGQKVEFLVSFYNNEISEKSEIFDDQFSVERPDGSNFTLKIRSTKLEDSAMYFCASSRDSSGANVLTFGAGSRLTVL.

As to this clonotype: A much larger clonotype is one base distant, so this may be a read error. This chain links TRBV12-3 or TRBV12-4 with TRBJ2-1, with a weak D call TRBD1 (5 bases). Trimming cost V 5 bases and J 0 bases, with 17 bases left between them. This CDR3 is 17 amino acids long. CDR3 sequence reads: CASSDSNRLSSYNEQFF. The CDR3 DNA follows: TGTGCCAGCAGTGATTCAAACAGGCTCAGCTCCTACAATGAGCAGTTCTTC.

V gene TRBV7-6 combines with J gene TRBJ1-2, with D unclear. CDR3 length: 13 amino acids. V lost 10 bases to trimming and J lost 3 bases, with 15 bases between them. Per germline, CDR1 SGHVS and CDR2 FNYEAQ. CDR3 sequence (DNA): TGTGCCAACGGCTTAGACTTAGACTATGGCTACACCTTC. This sequence encodes CANGLDLDYGYTF.

This clonotype showed up many times. The chain is built from TRBV3-1 and TRBJ2-5; 8 nucleotides align to TRBD2. This CDR3 region has 13 residues. The germline V gene encodes CDR1 LGHDT and CDR2 YNNKEL (reference sequence). V shed 4 bases, J shed 5 bases, and the junction held 3 bases outside the gene matches. DNA for the CDR3: TGTGCCAGCAGCCTGACTAGCGTGGAGACCCAGTACTTC. Protein: CASSLTSVETQYF.

This clonotype was seen at least ten times. The rearrangement joins TRBV28 to TRBJ1-5; possible D gene TRBD1, 6 bases. CDR1 is MDHEN, CDR2 SYDVKM, per germline. CDR3 length: 16 residues. Between the trimmed V and J ends, which lost 4 bases and 4 bases, there was a span of 17 bases. As DNA, the CDR3 is TGTGCCAGCAGTTCACGCCAAACACAGGGAAATCAGCCCCAGCATTTT. Its translation is CASSSRQTQGNQPQHF. Drawing the rest from reference TRBV28 and TRBJ1-5, the complete variable domain is DVKVTQSSRYLVKRTGEKVFLECVQDMDHENMFWYRQDPGLGLRLIYFSYDVKMKEKGDIPEGYSVSREKKERFSLILESASTNQTSMYLCASSSRQTQGNQPQHFGDGTRLSIL.